The sequence of this TCR beta chain was determined in a study of blood T cells in healthy people across ages. Using a J-beta primer mix together with a sample-barcoded 5' primer, a second PCR was run for about 6 to 12 cycles. Each CDR3 protein is one row after TCRdb ran MiXCR on the 5' RACE reads. The data hold over a million distinct CDR3 sequences, with approximately 60% observed a single time. Notes on this clonotype: Its antigen is unidentified.

This CDR3 spans 16 amino acids. V dropped 5 bases and J dropped 5 bases, with 21 bases sitting between them. Germline V gene data show CDR1 as MNHEY and CDR2 as SVGEGT. Ten milliliters of peripheral blood were drawn from each donor into EDTA-treated tubes. Findings and limits, study-wide: Roughly linear declines in TCR beta diversity per million T cells occurred with age. It was not possible, with unsorted PBMCs, to conclusively compare naive and antigen-experienced cells.

This receptor was identified in a man between 18 and 35 years old in good health. Sequencing used blood. The chain couples TRBV6-2 or TRBV6-3 to TRBJ2-5, with D perhaps TRBD2 (6 bases). Here the CDR3 reads CASSHLWVAARETQYF. The DNA for the CDR3 is TGTGCCAGCAGTCACCTGTGGGTAGCGGCAAGGGAGACCCAGTACTTC.